This note documents a single T cell receptor beta chain sequence. Authors' data handling: Using reference gene primer amplification, nucleated cell counts were estimated. Sequencing used immunoSEQ multiplex PCR; TCRdb keeps in-frame clones, though not all of them. The DNA gave D and trimming, while V, J and clone size come from that table. Here the sample spans 200,000 to 250,000 clones, more than 70% being singletons. This specimen comes from a study of blood T cell repertoires in COVID-19. About the study: Acute and convalescent COVID-19 samples came from the United States, Italy and Spain. PBMCs, B-cell-depleted T cells, or T cells provided the cDNA or gDNA that made up the material.

Germline lookup yields CDR1 SNHLY and CDR2 FYNNEI. The CDR3 sequence is 15 residues long. Trimming cost V 6 bases and J 2 bases, with 13 bases left between them. The source of this sequence is a human donor in a cohort sampled during active COVID-19. The rearrangement links TRBV2 to TRBJ2-2; D ambiguous. Sample: peripheral blood. The DNA for the CDR3 is TGTGCCAGCAGCCGTAGAGCACTCAACACCGGGGAGCTGTTTTTT. Its translation: CASSRRALNTGELFF.